This TCR beta chain was sequenced for a study of CD8 T cells in Susac syndrome. In blood CD8+ and CD4+ T cells, TCR beta underwent sequencing. The patients serving as multiple sclerosis controls were treatment-naive. They had stable or active relapsing-remitting disease and fulfilled revised McDonald criteria. The TEMRA cells underwent FACS enrichment, while the CD8+ and CD4+ T cells underwent negative isolation. Reverse transcription used roughly 0.45 to 1 ug RNA and random hexamers. TCRdb fed the immunoSEQ multiplex PCR reads into MiXCR, producing one record per CDR3 protein. The sample lists hundreds of thousands of distinct CDR3 sequences, more than 80% occurring once. Material for sequencing was CD8+ T cells from PBMCs. This clonotype was obtained from a human donor with multiple sclerosis.

The chain's CDR3 is CAWSPYYNEQFF. The CDR3 nucleotides read TGTGCCTGGAGTCCTTACTACAATGAGCAGTTCTTC. The chain carries TRBV30 and TRBJ2-1; no clear D gene. This CDR3 is 12 amino acids long. V dropped 2 bases and J dropped 3 bases, with 5 bases sitting between them. In germline, CDR1 is GTSNPN, CDR2 SVGIG (reference sequence).